The 8 T cell receptor beta chains below come from one sample, sequenced in a study of identical twins. MiXCR was run by TCRdb on the 5' RACE reads, yielding one entry per CDR3 protein. The data hold about 1.7 million distinct CDR3 sequences, with around a third observed a single time. The specimen was cord blood. The receptors originated from a newborn girl in good health.

This clonotype was found many times. This rearrangement joins TRBV3-1 to TRBJ1-1; D is ambiguous. CDR3 length: 13 amino acids. The germline V gene encodes CDR1 LGHDT and CDR2 YNNKEL (reference sequence). V was pared by 3 bases and J by 1 base, with 6 bases between. DNA of the CDR3: TGTGCCAGCAGCCAGGGTCCGAACACTGAAGCTTTCTTT. Translating gives CASSQGPNTEAFF.

This clonotype appeared a few times. The chain has TRBV27 and TRBJ2-1; D might be TRBD2 (6 bases). CDR3 length equals 16 residues. Germline loops: CDR1 MNHEY, CDR2 SMNVEV (reference sequence). V shed 3 bases and J shed 4 bases, with 16 bases lying between them. For the CDR3, the DNA is TGTGCCAGCAGTTTGGAAGGGCGGGGCCTGTACAATGAGCAGTTCTTC. This codes for CASSLEGRGLYNEQFF.

CDR3 sequence (DNA): TGTGCCAGCCCTACTAGCGGGACCAATGAGCAGTACTTC. Protein sequence: CASPTSGTNEQYF. This rearrangement joins TRBV2 to TRBJ2-5, with 10 bases fitting TRBD2. With V trimmed by 8 bases and J by 11 bases, 11 bases remained unmatched. This CDR3 has 13 amino acids. Germline V gene data show CDR1 as SNHLY and CDR2 as FYNNEI.

This chain uses TRBV20-1 with TRBJ2-7; 9 nucleotides match TRBD2. The length of the CDR3 is 13 residues. J gave up 4 bases and V 3 bases, and 4 bases lay outside the gene matches. Germline values: CDR1 DFQATT, CDR2 SNEGSKA (reference sequence). The CDR3 loop is CSARAGGVYEQYF. The CDR3 DNA follows: TGCAGTGCTAGGGCGGGGGGGGTTTACGAGCAGTACTTC.

This chain links TRBV20-1 with TRBJ2-3, with TRBD2 matching over 9 bases. CDR1 DFQATT and CDR2 SNEGSKA come from the germline V gene (reference sequence). The length of the CDR3 is 14 residues. V shed 0 bases and J 7 bases; nucleotides not matched to a gene: 5. In nucleotides, the CDR3 is TGCAGTGCTAGAGAGCGGGGGGGCCCGTATACGCAGTATTTT. It specifies CSARERGGPYTQYF.

The chain recombines TRBV19 with TRBJ1-1, with a tentative D call TRBD1 (5 bases). From germline, CDR1 is LNHDA and CDR2 SQIVND (reference sequence). The CDR3 sequence is 14 residues long. Trimming shortened V by 6 bases and J by 4 bases, and 15 bases separated the two germline ends. CDR3 region: CASSLYGGVTEAFF. The CDR3 DNA reads as TGTGCCAGTAGCCTCTACGGAGGGGTCACTGAAGCTTTCTTT.

This clonotype came up a few times. V usage is TRBV20-1 and J usage is TRBJ1-5; 7 positions match TRBD1. V gave up 6 bases and J gave up 0 bases; unmatched junction bases: 5. Germline V gene lookup returns CDR1 DFQATT and CDR2 SNEGSKA (reference sequence). This CDR3 has 14 amino acids. Written as DNA, the CDR3 is TGCAGTGCACAAAGGGGGCGTAGCAATCAGCCCCAGCATTTT. It is translated as CSAQRGRSNQPQHF.

The genes are TRBV15 and TRBJ2-1, with D unclear. The germline V and J ends were trimmed by 7 bases and 4 bases, with 5 bases remaining between them. The CDR3 totals 11 residues. Germline V CDR1 and CDR2: LNHNV, YYDKDF (reference sequence). CDR3: CATIGYNEQFF. The CDR3 nucleotides read TGTGCCACCATCGGGTACAATGAGCAGTTCTTC.